This TCR beta chain appears in the sequencing data of a study of a mutant IDH1 vaccine in newly diagnosed glioma. Across the whole study: Of the patients given treatment, approximately 62% were male and about 38% were female, and a mean age of approximately 37 years was recorded. Patients' prior therapy spanned radiotherapy, temozolomide, or both; most underwent both. General study results and limits: Among top peripheral T cell clonotypes, changes seemed unrelated to pseudoprogression.

TCRdb keeps only in-frame clones here, not all; method: immunoSEQ multiplex PCR. The sample lists approximately 70,000 clones, around 74% occurring once. Time point denoted: baseline, week 1 (first vaccination visit). Treatment meaning: pre-vaccination baseline after standard-of-care therapy. The donor cohort comprised cases of new WHO grade 3 or 4 IDH1-mutant, ATRX-lost astrocytoma. Notes on this clone: Its antigen is not known.

Looked up from germline, CDR1 is MDHEN and CDR2 is SYDVKM. After removal of 7 bases from V and 1 base from J, the junction contained 3 bases not matched to a gene. The CDR3 contains 14 residues. The sequences come from PBMCs, collected from a glioma patient treated with radiotherapy, temozolomide or both. J is TRBJ2-3 and V is TRBV28; 9 bases match TRBD2. The receptor's source is a man between 45 and 60 years old with glioma. The CDR3 coding sequence is TGTGCCAGCACGGAGCGGGGGGGCACAGATACGCAGTATTTT. This translates into CASTERGGTDTQYF.